This is a list of T cell receptor beta chains from one sample in a study of T cells after posttransplantation cyclophosphamide. Here immunoSEQ multiplex PCR was the method, and the copy in TCRdb shows in-frame clones only, minus some. Observed in the sample are 30,000 to 35,000 clones, none of them singletons. Input material: PBMCs. The receptors come from a woman aged 45-65 years in good health and a related stem cell transplant donor. CDR3s include the opening cysteine and the closing phenylalanine or tryptophan. Each record gives: clone size, D gene, V gene, J gene, CDR3 DNA, CDR3 protein. D genes are given only for firm matches. Size is stated as how often the clone was seen (once, few, many) or a class if it is expanded.

size: many; D: TRBD1; V: TRBV29-1; J: TRBJ1-4; DNA: TGCAGCGTTGAAGGATCCCACAGGGGGACTAATGAAAAACTGTTTTTT; CDR3: CSVEGSHRGTNEKLFF
size: many; D: .; V: TRBV6-5; J: TRBJ1-2; DNA: TGTGCCAGCATTCAGGGGCCCTTCTATGGCTACACCTTC; CDR3: CASIQGPFYGYTF
size: many; D: .; V: TRBV28; J: TRBJ2-7; DNA: TGTGCCAGCAGTGACCCCCCCGGGACAAAGTACGAGCAGTACTTC; CDR3: CASSDPPGTKYEQYF
size: many; D: TRBD1; V: TRBV5-6; J: TRBJ1-2; DNA: TGTGCCAGCAGCCCTTTCATGGCAGGGGGCGGCTATGGCTACACCTTC; CDR3: CASSPFMAGGGYGYTF
size: few; D: TRBD2; V: TRBV29-1; J: TRBJ2-3; DNA: TGCAGCGTGGAGACTAGCGGAAGCACAGATACGCAGTATTTT; CDR3: CSVETSGSTDTQYF
size: many; D: TRBD2; V: TRBV19; J: TRBJ2-3; DNA: TGTGCCAGTAGTAGGAGTCTAGCGGGAGGGTCCGGGGCAGATACGCAGTATTTT; CDR3: CASSRSLAGGSGADTQYF
size: many; D: .; V: TRBV12-3/TRBV12-4; J: TRBJ2-1; DNA: TGTGCCAGCAGTTTGGGCGGGGGCCAGTTCTTC; CDR3: CASSLGGGQFF
size: many; D: .; V: TRBV2; J: TRBJ1-2; DNA: TGTGCCAGCAACCCCCAGGGCCGGAGTGGCTACACCTTC; CDR3: CASNPQGRSGYTF
size: many; D: .; V: TRBV19; J: TRBJ1-5; DNA: TGTGCCAGTAGTATAGATTCCGGAAGGGTAGGACAGCCCCAGCATTTT; CDR3: CASSIDSGRVGQPQHF
size: many; D: TRBD2; V: TRBV9; J: TRBJ2-1; DNA: TGTGCCAGCAGCGATGGGGCTAGCGGGAGGGCCGTCTCCTACAATGAGCAGTTCTTC; CDR3: CASSDGASGRAVSYNEQFF
size: few; D: TRBD1; V: TRBV15; J: TRBJ2-7; DNA: TGTGCCACCAGCAGACACGACCCCGGGACAGGGGTCGAGCAGTACTTC; CDR3: CATSRHDPGTGVEQYF
size: many; D: .; V: TRBV28; J: TRBJ1-2; DNA: TGTGCCAGCACCACACCAGAGGATGGCTACACCTTC; CDR3: CASTTPEDGYTF
size: many; D: TRBD2; V: TRBV7-9; J: TRBJ2-1; DNA: TGTGCCAGCCACCAGCGGGAGAACTACAATGAGCAGTTCTTC; CDR3: CASHQRENYNEQFF
size: many; D: .; V: TRBV18; J: TRBJ1-2; DNA: TGTGCCAGCTCACCAGATGGTAGGGGACACGCTAACTATGGCTACACCTTC; CDR3: CASSPDGRGHANYGYTF
size: few; D: TRBD1; V: TRBV29-1; J: TRBJ2-5; DNA: TGCAGCGTCGTAGGGGGCGTACAAGAGACCCAGTACTTC; CDR3: CSVVGGVQETQYF
size: many; D: .; V: TRBV12-3/TRBV12-4; J: TRBJ2-5; DNA: TGTGCCAGCAGTTTGCGACAAGAGACCCAGTACTTC; CDR3: CASSLRQETQYF
size: many; D: TRBD1; V: TRBV10-3; J: TRBJ1-1; DNA: TGTGCCATCAGTGGCGGCCCGGGACAGGGGTCCCCGGGGACTGAAGCTTTCTTT; CDR3: CAISGGPGQGSPGTEAFF
size: many; D: .; V: TRBV6-1; J: TRBJ1-4; DNA: TGTGCCACCACTAGGACAGAGGATGAAAAACTGTTTTTT; CDR3: CATTRTEDEKLFF
size: many; D: .; V: TRBV18; J: TRBJ2-3; DNA: TGTGCCAGCTCGGACTCGTGGGGTGATACGCAGTATTTT; CDR3: CASSDSWGDTQYF
size: few; D: .; V: TRBV5-6; J: TRBJ1-5; DNA: TGTGCCAGCAGCTTGGTCGGGGGGGACAATCAGCCCCAGCATTTT; CDR3: CASSLVGGDNQPQHF
size: many; D: TRBD1; V: TRBV6-1; J: TRBJ1-1; DNA: TGTGCCAGCAGTGAAATAGGGACAGCAGAAGCTTTCTTT; CDR3: CASSEIGTAEAFF